This is a list of T cell receptor beta chains from one sample in a study of blood T cell repertoires in COVID-19. Profiled with immunoSEQ multiplex PCR; TCRdb holds only in-frame clones, not every one. The table includes some 130,000 clones, 65% to 90% detected once. Sequenced material: peripheral blood. The source is a man older than 75 with acute or convalescent COVID-19. Both conserved end residues are trimmed from each CDR3. A row's size may be missing; if present it is once, few, many or a size class.

v_call	j_call	clone_size	cdr3_aa
TRBV28	TRBJ2-3	NA	ASSLFPGLAGKTDTQY
TRBV7-2	TRBJ1-1	NA	ASSLDRATEAF
TRBV5-4	TRBJ1-1	NA	ASSSDRVGMNTEAF
TRBV4-2	TRBJ2-3	NA	ASSPLTGRNTQY
TRBV12-3/TRBV12-4	TRBJ1-2	few	ASSADSLRGYT
TRBV24-1	TRBJ2-3	NA	ATSEPGGPGDTQY
TRBV5-1	TRBJ1-2	NA	ASKPGQGAYGYT
TRBV18	TRBJ1-2	NA	ASSPGQVLGGYT
TRBV5-1	TRBJ2-4	NA	ASSSENIQY
TRBV5-4	TRBJ2-2	NA	ASSSWGLLVTGELF
TRBV18	TRBJ1-3	few	ASSPGVSGNTIY
TRBV5-6	TRBJ1-1	NA	ASSFRGLSGNTEAF
TRBV7-3	TRBJ2-2	NA	ASSPTSYTGELF
TRBV24-1	TRBJ2-7	NA	ATSQEQY
TRBV2	TRBJ1-6	once	ASSARQLDNSPLH
TRBV29-1	TRBJ2-3	NA	SVGAGGVDTQY
TRBV6-5	TRBJ1-2	NA	ASSQGNYGYT
TRBV5-4	TRBJ2-3	NA	ASSFASGATDTQY
TRBV6-2/TRBV6-3	TRBJ1-5	NA	ASSSISSGLLSSNQPQH